Presented here are 10 T cell receptor beta chains from one specimen sequenced in a study of blood T cell repertoires in COVID-19. Here immunoSEQ multiplex PCR was the method, and the copy in TCRdb shows in-frame clones only, minus some. The sample lists around 82,000 clones; approximately 85% were seen once. Sequencing was carried out using peripheral blood. These receptors came from a man aged 50-60 years with COVID-19, enrolled during active disease.

The chain links TRBV13 to TRBJ1-5; 10 nucleotides line up with TRBD1. CDR3 length: 14 amino acids. With V trimmed by 3 bases and J by 5 bases, 1 base remained unmatched. CDR1 is PRHDT and CDR2 is FYEKMQ in the germline V gene (reference sequence). The CDR3 loop is CASSFGTGDQPQHF. CDR3 sequence (DNA): TGTGCCAGCAGCTTTGGGACAGGGGATCAGCCCCAGCATTTT.

The chain recombines TRBV6-6 with TRBJ2-7, with D possibly being TRBD1 (5 bases). From germline, CDR1 is MNHNY and CDR2 SVGAGI (reference sequence). Trimming removed 7 bases from V and 3 bases from J, with 13 bases in between. The CDR3 length is 13 residues. This chain's CDR3 is CASTQTGYYEQYF. CDR3 nucleotide sequence: TGTGCCAGCACCCAAACAGGATACTACGAGCAGTACTTC.

The chain employs TRBV6-2 or TRBV6-3 and TRBJ1-1; D might be TRBD1 (5 bases). The germline V gene has CDR1 MNHEY and CDR2 SVGEGT. The CDR3 runs to 15 residues. Trimming left V 4 bases short and J 1 base short, with 13 bases between. The CDR3 loop is CASSSHRQQNTEAFF. The CDR3 DNA sequence: TGTGCCAGCAGTTCCCATCGACAGCAGAACACTGAAGCTTTCTTT.

The chain joins TRBV7-3 to TRBJ2-2; no firm D call. CDR3 length equals 16 residues. Per the germline V gene, CDR1 is SGHTA and CDR2 is FQGTGA. V dropped 2 bases and J dropped 7 bases, with 17 bases sitting between them. CDR3 in DNA: TGTGCCAGCAGCTTATTGACTTCCCCTGGTGGCGGGGAGCTGTTTTTT. Its protein product is CASSLLTSPGGGELFF.

The gene calls are TRBV4-2 and TRBJ2-3, with TRBD2 identical over 8 bases. The length of the CDR3 is 20 residues. The germline V gene encodes CDR1 LGHNA and CDR2 YNFKEQ. Trimming removed 0 bases from V and 0 bases from J; junction bases left unmatched: 14. In DNA, the CDR3 is TGTGCCAGCAGCCAAGATTATCCCGCGGGAGGTGTTTGGAGCACAGATACGCAGTATTTT. It translates to CASSQDYPAGGVWSTDTQYF.

The genes are TRBV28 and TRBJ2-7; 7 nucleotides align to TRBD2. V lost 6 bases, J lost 2 bases, and 13 bases stayed unmatched. Germline V gives CDR1 MDHEN, CDR2 SYDVKM. The length of the CDR3 is 16 residues. CDR3 bases: TGTGCCAGCAGACCCCAAAGATGGGGGGGAGCCTACGAGCAGTACTTC. Its protein is CASRPQRWGGAYEQYF.

The genes are TRBV2 and TRBJ1-1; 7 positions match TRBD1. Trimming at V came to 7 bases and at J to 1 base, leaving 3 bases not matched to a gene. CDR1 is SNHLY and CDR2 is FYNNEI in the germline V gene. The CDR3 has 13 amino acids. CDR3 DNA: TGTGCCAGCAACCGACAGGGGAACACTGAAGCTTTCTTT. Translated, it gives CASNRQGNTEAFF.

The CDR3 loop is CATRAYTSGGDTQYF. Written as DNA, the CDR3 is TGTGCCACCCGTGCCTATACTAGCGGGGGAGATACGCAGTATTTT. The chain employs TRBV28 and TRBJ2-3, with TRBD2 matching over 11 bases. The trim removed 10 bases at V and 5 bases at J, leaving 11 bases unmatched. Germline V gene data show CDR1 as MDHEN and CDR2 as SYDVKM. The CDR3 is 15 residues long.

V usage is TRBV18 and J usage is TRBJ1-5; 9 bases match TRBD1. Germline V gene lookup returns CDR1 KGHSH and CDR2 LQKENI. This CDR3 region has 15 residues. V gave up 2 bases and J gave up 7 bases; unmatched junction bases: 6. The CDR3 region is CASSPRQGGNQPQHF. DNA of the CDR3: TGTGCCAGCTCACCAAGACAGGGGGGGAACCAGCCCCAGCATTTT.

The CDR3 loop is CASSFDRSSYEQYF. The CDR3 coding sequence is TGTGCCAGCAGCTTCGACAGGAGCTCCTACGAGCAGTACTTC. This chain connects TRBV5-5 to TRBJ2-7; weak D call: TRBD1 (6 bases). The ends were cut back, 2 bases at V and 0 bases at J, with 9 bases in the middle. CDR1 and CDR2 from the germline V gene are SGHKS and YYEKEE (reference sequence). The CDR3 extends over 14 amino acids.